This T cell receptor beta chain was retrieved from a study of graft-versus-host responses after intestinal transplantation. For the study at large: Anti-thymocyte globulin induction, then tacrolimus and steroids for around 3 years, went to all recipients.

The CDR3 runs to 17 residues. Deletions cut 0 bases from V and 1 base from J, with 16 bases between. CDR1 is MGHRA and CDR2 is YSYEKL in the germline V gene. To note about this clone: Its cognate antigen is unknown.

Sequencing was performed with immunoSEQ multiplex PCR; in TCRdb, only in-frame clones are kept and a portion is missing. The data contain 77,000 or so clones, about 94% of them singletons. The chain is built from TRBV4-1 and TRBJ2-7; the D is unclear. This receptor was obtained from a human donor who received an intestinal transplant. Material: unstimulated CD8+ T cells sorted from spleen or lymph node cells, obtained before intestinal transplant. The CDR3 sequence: CASSQEGVQDHSYEQYF. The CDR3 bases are TGCGCCAGCAGCCAAGAGGGTGTCCAGGACCATTCCTACGAGCAGTACTTC.